Listed here are 7 T cell receptor beta chains from one sample, sequenced in a study of shared clonotypes between healthy human individuals. Data came from immunoSEQ multiplex PCR; TCRdb stores just in-frame clones and leaves some out. The data show some 300,000 clones, around four fifths seen once. Sample: memory CD4+ T cells sorted from blood. Regarding subset: CD45RA-negative fraction. The receptor set was obtained from a man in his thirties or forties in good health.

This clone is a singleton in its sample. The rearrangement uses TRBV5-1 and TRBJ1-3, with 10 bases lining up with TRBD1. There are 19 residues in the CDR3. CDR1 SGHRS and CDR2 YFSETQ come from the germline V gene. Trimming at V came to 3 bases and at J to 0 bases, leaving 12 bases not matched to a gene. DNA of the CDR3: TGCGCCAGCAGCTGGACAGGGGGACGCCGAACCAGCTCTGGAAACACCATATATTTT. Protein sequence: CASSWTGGRRTSSGNTIYF.

A word on this clone: Other DNA sequences from this sample encode an identical CDR3 as well. CDR3 residues: CASSSSQGAQPQHF. CDR3 coding DNA: TGTGCCAGCAGTAGCTCACAGGGTGCTCAGCCCCAGCATTTT. The chain carries TRBV28 and TRBJ1-5; a possible D gene is TRBD1 (6 bases). The length of the CDR3 is 14 residues. Germline loops: CDR1 MDHEN, CDR2 SYDVKM. V was trimmed by 5 bases and J by 6 bases, leaving 14 bases between them.

The V gene is TRBV29-1, the J gene TRBJ2-3, with D perhaps matching TRBD1 or TRBD2 (5 bases each). V lost 7 bases and J lost 2, with 19 bases in between. The CDR3 covers 15 residues. Germline V gene sequence: CDR1 SQVTM, CDR2 ANQGSEA. CDR3 coding DNA: TGCAGCGGAGCCGGCAGGAGAGGGGTCACAGATACGCAGTATTTT. Encoded protein: CSGAGRRGVTDTQYF.

The genes are TRBV7-2 and TRBJ2-5; a possible D gene is TRBD2 (5 bases). Trimming stripped 5 bases from V and 7 bases from J, with 17 bases between. CDR3 length equals 14 residues. Germline assignment: CDR1 SGHTA and CDR2 FQGNSA. The CDR3 nucleotides read TGTGCCAGCAGCCCCACGAGCGGCCATGCGACCCAGTACTTC. This codes for CASSPTSGHATQYF.

This clone was detected many times. This sequence joins TRBV11-3 and TRBJ2-2; D is ambiguous. Germline CDR1 SGHNT, CDR2 YENEEA. This CDR3 has 13 amino acids. Trimming removed 2 bases from V and 7 bases from J, with 8 bases in between. The CDR3 coding sequence is TGTGCCAGCAGCTTACGTCAGGACGGGGAGCTGTTTTTT. Its translation: CASSLRQDGELFF.

This clone appeared a few times. The chain recombines TRBV9 with TRBJ1-4; 7 bases match TRBD1. This CDR3 is built from 15 residues. Unmatched junction bases numbered 9, after V lost 4 bases and J lost 6 bases. From germline, CDR1 is SGDLS and CDR2 YYNGEE. Here the CDR3 reads CASSFPGQSHEKLFF. The CDR3 nucleotides read TGTGCCAGCAGCTTCCCGGGACAGAGCCATGAAAAACTGTTTTTT.

CDR3 region: CASSPVNNYEQYF. The CDR3 DNA follows: TGTGCCAGCAGCCCCGTTAATAACTACGAGCAGTACTTC. This sequence joins TRBV7-9 and TRBJ2-7; D is unresolved. The length of the CDR3 is 13 residues. Germline V gene sequence: CDR1 SEHNR, CDR2 FQNEAQ (reference sequence). V dropped 5 bases and J dropped 3 bases, with 11 bases sitting between them.